This TCR beta chain was obtained from a study of post-analysis software for immune sequencing data. As for the study in general: As for disease course, relapsing-remitting, secondary progressive and progressive-relapsing multiple sclerosis were all included.

As for this clonotype: Its antigen is not identified.

Trimming shortened V by 6 bases and J by 8 bases, and 7 bases separated the two germline ends. This CDR3 has 10 amino acids. Unique molecular identifiers featured in each of the TCR beta cDNA libraries. Input populations of about 1 to 11 million T cells gave rise to some 500,000 cDNA molecules. One entry per CDR3 protein results from TCRdb running MiXCR on the PCR reads. This sample has roughly 620,000 distinct CDR3 sequences; roughly 45% occur once, and the top ten carry under 2%. Study observations and caveats: Multiple sclerosis patients had significantly lower normalized Chao1 diversity than controls. Clustering by F measure revealed strong co-clustering among samples prepared together in one batch. The five TRBV segments detected at higher frequency in patients than in controls included TRBV5-6, TRBV5-1 and TRBV20-1.

The specimen was blood. V usage is TRBV12-3 or TRBV12-4 and J usage is TRBJ1-2; D is unclear. The sequence was collected from a girl aged 10 to 17 with multiple sclerosis. The CDR3 region has the DNA TGTGCCAGCAGGCAAGGGGGCTACACCTTC. This codes for CASRQGGYTF.